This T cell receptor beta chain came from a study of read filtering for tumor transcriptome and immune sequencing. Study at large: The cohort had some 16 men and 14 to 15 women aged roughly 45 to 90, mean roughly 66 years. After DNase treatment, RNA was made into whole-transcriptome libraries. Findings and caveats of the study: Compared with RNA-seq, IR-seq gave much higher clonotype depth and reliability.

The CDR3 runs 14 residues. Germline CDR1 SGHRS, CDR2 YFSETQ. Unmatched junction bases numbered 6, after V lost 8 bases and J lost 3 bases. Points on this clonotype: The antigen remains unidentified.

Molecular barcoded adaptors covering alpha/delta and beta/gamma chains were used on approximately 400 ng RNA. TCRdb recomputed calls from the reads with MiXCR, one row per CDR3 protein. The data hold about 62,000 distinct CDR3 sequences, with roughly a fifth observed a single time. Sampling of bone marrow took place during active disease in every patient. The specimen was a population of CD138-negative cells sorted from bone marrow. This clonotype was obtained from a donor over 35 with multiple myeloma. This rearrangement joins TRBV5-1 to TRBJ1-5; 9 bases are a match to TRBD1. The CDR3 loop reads CASVTGGPNQPQHF. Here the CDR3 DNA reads TGCGCCAGTGTGACAGGGGGGCCCAATCAGCCCCAGCATTTT.